This TCR beta chain was profiled in a study of T-cell memory formation after mild COVID-19. MiXCR, applied by TCRdb to the 5' RACE reads, yields one record per CDR3 protein. The sample shows approximately 350,000 distinct CDR3 sequences, 13% to 15% of them seen only once. The germline V gene encodes CDR1 SGHNT and CDR2 YYREEE (reference sequence). Losses at the gene ends were 4 bases for V and 4 bases for J; bases not matched to a gene: 11. This CDR3 is 16 amino acids long. Sequenced sample: PBMCs or a T cell subset sorted from them (not recorded which). V usage is TRBV5-4 and J usage is TRBJ2-3; the match to TRBD2 covers 8 bases. This receptor was identified in a man younger than 35 who had mild COVID-19 (a few samples of this study predate the infection). Cell type and time point are not known. The CDR3 spells CASSGELAGPSDTQYF. In DNA form, the CDR3 reads TGTGCCAGCAGCGGCGAGTTAGCGGGGCCGTCAGATACGCAGTATTTT.